These 3 T cell receptor beta chains share one sample of origin, sequenced in a study of early T cells in non-severe SARS-CoV-2 infection. A single record per CDR3 protein comes from TCRdb applying MiXCR to the 5' RACE reads. This sample has about 98,000 distinct CDR3 sequences; more than 9.5% occur once, and the top ten carry 4.5% to 5.5%. The sample was whole blood. These receptors all stem from an adult who was a healthcare worker with PCR-confirmed SARS-CoV-2 infection or an uninfected control (not recorded which).

V usage is TRBV20-1 and J usage is TRBJ2-3; D is undetermined. Germline assignment: CDR1 DFQATT and CDR2 SNEGSKA (reference sequence). V was clipped by 6 bases and J by 6 bases, with 10 bases between them. The CDR3 covers 11 residues. The CDR3 DNA follows: TGCAGTGCCCAAGACTCGGATACGCAGTATTTT. This translates into CSAQDSDTQYF.

Ten or more counts support this clonotype. The V gene is TRBV6-5, the J gene TRBJ1-4; D is possibly TRBD1 (6 bases). Per the germline V gene, CDR1 is MNHEY and CDR2 is SVGAGI. V lost 7 bases and J 8 bases, leaving 14 bases between the germline ends. The CDR3 totals 13 residues. The CDR3 sequence: CASKGQDDEKLFF. As DNA, the CDR3 is TGTGCCAGCAAGGGACAAGACGACGAAAAACTGTTTTTT.

The rearrangement uses TRBV7-3 and TRBJ2-2, with D possibly being TRBD1 (5 bases). The CDR3 is 14 residues long. V dropped 2 bases and J dropped 5 bases, with 9 bases sitting between them. Looked up from germline, CDR1 is SGHTA and CDR2 is FQGTGA. The CDR3 reads CASSLVGETGELFF. CDR3 coding DNA: TGTGCCAGCAGCTTAGTAGGGGAAACCGGGGAGCTGTTTTTT.